Listed below are T cell receptor beta chains from one sample, sequenced in a study of blood T cell repertoires in COVID-19. TCRdb's table, derived via immunoSEQ multiplex PCR, lists solely in-frame clones and lacks some. This table holds over 100,000 clones, over 70% found once. The sample consisted of peripheral blood. These TCRs come from a human donor in a cohort sampled during active or convalescent COVID-19. The CDR3 runs from the conserved cysteine through the conserved F or W.

12,TRBV2,TRBJ1-5,CASRGSGQPQHF
16,TRBV19,TRBJ2-2,CASSPRPTGSTGELFF
12,TRBV18,TRBJ2-7,CASSPMGTQQYF
14,TRBV29-1,TRBJ2-1,CSVEGLAGDNEQFF
17,TRBV5-1,TRBJ1-1,CASSLGIVDIRNTEAFF
15,TRBV5-6,TRBJ1-3,CASSFVRSSGNTIYF
12,TRBV4-3,TRBJ2-1,CASSRVDSEQFF
15,TRBV7-2,TRBJ1-1,CASSLAPGRGTEAFF
16,TRBV28,TRBJ2-3,CASSQPGQGVTDTQYF
14,TRBV4-3,TRBJ2-1,CASSQGRGTYEQFF
14,TRBV6-2/TRBV6-3,TRBJ1-2,CASSPRQHYYGYTF
16,TRBV18,TRBJ2-7,CASSPSKGAGSYEQYF
15,TRBV7-9,TRBJ1-6,CASSLLSQNNSPLHF
13,TRBV7-3,TRBJ1-1,CASSLTGGTEAFF
13,TRBV7-9,TRBJ1-2,CASSLGDTNGYTF
11,TRBV29-1,TRBJ2-7,CSVEKVGEQYF
15,TRBV6-2/TRBV6-3,TRBJ1-1,CASSYSKWASTEAFF
11,TRBV20-1,TRBJ1-1,CSARLDFGAFF
15,TRBV14,TRBJ1-1,CASSQGRTANTEAFF
11,TRBV10-2,TRBJ2-1,CASRRVNEQFF